The sequence of this TCR beta chain was determined in a study of blood T cell repertoires in COVID-19. Clones were sequenced by immunoSEQ multiplex PCR, and TCRdb holds only the in-frame ones, with some missing. The table records 260,000 or so clones, about 87% of them present only once. The CDR3 spans 15 residues. Per germline, CDR1 SQVTM and CDR2 ANQGSEA. The ends lost 5 bases at V and 5 bases at J; junction bases unmatched: 7. Specimen: PBMCs or T cells enriched from blood (not recorded which). The chain links TRBV29-1 to TRBJ2-5; 14 bases line up with TRBD2. This clonotype originated in a woman between 35 and 50 years old with acute COVID-19. CDR3 bases: TGCAGCGTTCCTGGACTAGCGGGAGGTTCGGAGACCCAGTACTTC. Its translation is CSVPGLAGGSETQYF.